The TCR beta chain under discussion was sequenced for a study of T-cell memory formation after mild COVID-19. The sample holds a few counts of this clonotype. In germline, CDR1 is SGHNT, CDR2 YENEEA. The CDR3 has 15 amino acids. Trimming took 3 bases from V and 2 from J; bases not matched to a gene: 4. TCRdb reprocessed the 5' RACE reads with MiXCR, giving one entry per CDR3 protein. Of roughly 150,000 distinct CDR3 sequences listed, more than 14% are singletons. The chain joins TRBV11-3 to TRBJ2-7; 10 nucleotides match TRBD1. The material sequenced was PBMCs or a T cell subset sorted from them (not recorded which). The receptor comes from an adult woman who had mild COVID-19 (a few samples of this study predate the infection). Cell type and time point are not known. The CDR3 nucleotides are TGTGCCAGCAGCTTGGGACAGGGGACGGCCTACGAGCAGTACTTC. This translates into CASSLGQGTAYEQYF.